This record covers a single T cell receptor beta chain. The length of the CDR3 is 17 residues. Germline V CDR1 and CDR2: SEHNR, FQNEAQ (reference sequence). For TCR beta, cDNA was produced by 5'RACE template switching with UMIs. Following a re-call of the 5' RACE reads, TCRdb has one entry per CDR3 protein and lacks DNA. The sample totals approximately 440,000 distinct CDR3 sequences. This sample is part of a study of T cells expressing NK-cell markers. The rearrangement links TRBV7-9 to TRBJ2-1; no DNA is available, so the TRBD1 call from TCRdb remains unchecked. This clonotype originated in a woman aged 45-65 years in good health. Sequencing was performed on blood T cells: a sorted CD56 or NKG2C T cell subset, CD4+ or CD8+ T cells, or bulk PBMC T cells (not recorded which). This CDR3 is CASSLLLGQGRGNEQFF.